This is a list of T cell receptor beta chains from one sample in a study of PD-1 blockade in mismatch repair-deficient tumors. Sequenced by immunoSEQ multiplex PCR; TCRdb stores in-frame clones only, minus some. The table shows under 50,000 clones, with approximately 80% occurring only once. Specimen: PBMCs, collected about 40 weeks after starting pembrolizumab. Receptors were obtained from an adult with mismatch repair-deficient cancer. CDR3s include the opening cysteine and the closing phenylalanine or tryptophan. A D gene is named only where the DNA matches it firmly. The size of a clone is reported for some rows only, either as once, few or many, or as a class for expanded clones.

J gene,D gene,V gene,clone size,CDR3 protein,CDR3 DNA
TRBJ2-7,TRBD2,TRBV30,-,CAWSPPSGSYSYEQYF,TGTGCCTGGAGTCCCCCTAGCGGGAGCTACTCCTACGAGCAGTACTTC
TRBJ2-1,TRBD2,TRBV19,-,CASSQGLAGRNEQFF,TGTGCCAGTAGTCAGGGACTAGCGGGAAGGAATGAGCAGTTCTTC
TRBJ2-3,TRBD2,TRBV6-5,-,CASSSSGSTQYF,TGTGCCAGCTCGTCTAGCGGTAGTACGCAGTATTTT
TRBJ1-2,-,TRBV2,-,CASTDSPNGYTF,TGTGCCAGTACGGACAGCCCAAATGGCTACACCTTC
TRBJ1-1,-,TRBV18,-,CASSLNRGTEAFF,TGTGCCAGCTCACTAAATAGAGGCACTGAAGCTTTCTTT
TRBJ2-1,-,TRBV7-2,once,CASSLGPSLYNEQFF,TGTGCCAGCAGCTTAGGTCCTAGCCTATACAATGAGCAGTTCTTC
TRBJ2-7,TRBD2,TRBV5-4,few,CASSWSGTSGTYEQYF,TGTGCCAGCAGCTGGTCTGGGACTAGCGGTACCTACGAGCAGTACTTC
TRBJ1-5,-,TRBV28,-,CASRPTRARANQPQHF,TGTGCCAGCAGACCAACCAGGGCCCGGGCTAATCAGCCCCAGCATTTT
TRBJ2-3,TRBD1,TRBV19,-,CASTHRDRNTDTQYF,TGTGCCAGTACCCACCGGGACAGAAACACAGATACGCAGTATTTT
TRBJ2-7,TRBD1,TRBV5-6,-,CASSLLRDRNIFEQYF,TGTGCCAGCAGCTTACTCCGGGACAGGAATATCTTCGAGCAGTACTTC
TRBJ1-6,-,TRBV7-3,-,CASSLEGGNNSPLHF,TGTGCCAGCAGCTTAGAGGGTGGGAATAATTCACCCCTCCACTTT
TRBJ2-5,TRBD1,TRBV5-1,-,CASSLFGQGIPETQYF,TGCGCCAGCAGCTTGTTTGGACAGGGAATCCCAGAGACCCAGTACTTC
TRBJ1-4,-,TRBV9,-,CASSVVGTGNEKLFF,TGTGCCAGCAGCGTAGTGGGCACAGGCAATGAAAAACTGTTTTTT
TRBJ1-2,-,TRBV18,-,CASSLLSQASGNYGYTF,TGTGCCAGCTCACTGTTGAGCCAGGCGTCTGGGAACTATGGCTACACCTTC
TRBJ2-3,-,TRBV7-9,once,CASSLVNTDTQYF,TGTGCCAGCAGCTTAGTAAACACAGATACGCAGTATTTT
TRBJ2-2,-,TRBV6-1,-,CASSERGGGYAGELFF,TGTGCCAGCAGTGAAAGGGGAGGAGGTTATGCCGGGGAGCTGTTTTTT
TRBJ2-1,-,TRBV5-1,-,CASSLPPISEQFF,TGCGCCAGCAGCCTCCCCCCCATTAGTGAGCAGTTCTTC